One sample yielded the 29 T cell receptor beta chains listed below, sequenced in a study of T cells after somatic rescue of genetic block. The table came from immunoSEQ multiplex PCR; TCRdb's copy has only in-frame clones and leaves some out. The sample gives 55,000 or so clones, 90% to 97% of which show up once; approximately 0.073% is in the top ten. The sequencing input was peripheral blood mononuclear cells (PBMCs). These receptors all stem from a child less than two years old.

The chain joins TRBV7-9 to TRBJ2-5; D gene ambiguous. This CDR3 spans 11 amino acids. V lost 5 bases to trimming and J lost 5 bases, with 6 bases between them. Germline V gene data show CDR1 as SEHNR and CDR2 as FQNEAQ (reference sequence). The CDR3 sequence: CASSAQETQYF. CDR3 coding DNA: TGTGCCAGCAGCGCACAGGAGACCCAGTACTTC.

V is TRBV2 and J is TRBJ2-1; D remains unclear. CDR1 is SNHLY, CDR2 FYNNEI, per germline. The V end lost 4 bases, the J end lost 1 base, and 11 bases lay between the germline ends. The CDR3 runs to 15 residues. The CDR3 DNA is TGTGCCAGCAGTGCTAGGGTCCATTCCTACAATGAGCAGTTCTTC. Translation: CASSARVHSYNEQFF.

The V and J genes are TRBV18 and TRBJ1-2, with unresolved D. CDR1 and CDR2 (germline): KGHSH, LQKENI. V shed 6 bases and J shed 10 bases, with 15 bases lying between them. This CDR3 is built from 12 residues. The CDR3 sequence is CASSLGGIIYTF. The CDR3, as DNA: TGTGCCAGCTCCCTGGGAGGAATAATCTACACCTTC.

On this clone itself: This sample also contains other DNA sequences that code for the same CDR3. The rearrangement uses TRBV6-1 and TRBJ2-7, with TRBD2 identical over 7 bases. V lost 4 bases to trimming and J lost 7 bases; unmatched junction nucleotides: 7. The CDR3 sequence is 13 residues long. Germline V lookup: CDR1 MNHNS, CDR2 SASEGT. The CDR3 region is CASSGPGGWEQYF. The CDR3 DNA follows: TGTGCCAGCAGTGGCCCGGGGGGTTGGGAGCAGTACTTC.

This chain joins TRBV19 and TRBJ2-3; 8 positions agree with TRBD2. Germline V gives CDR1 LNHDA, CDR2 SQIVND (reference sequence). The CDR3 runs 12 residues. Trimming removed 3 bases from V and 11 bases from J; junction bases left unmatched: 4. The CDR3 region is CASSIGLAGQYF. In DNA, the CDR3 is TGTGCCAGTAGTATTGGCCTAGCGGGGCAGTATTTT.

This sequence joins TRBV27 and TRBJ1-5, with D possibly being TRBD1 (6 bases). Germline V gene lookup returns CDR1 MNHEY and CDR2 SMNVEV (reference sequence). The germline V and J ends were trimmed by 6 bases and 2 bases, with 11 bases remaining between them. The length of the CDR3 is 14 residues. CDR3 nucleotide sequence: TGTGCCAGCAGACATACAGGGCGCAATCAGCCCCAGCATTTT. This encodes CASRHTGRNQPQHF.

This chain connects TRBV5-1 to TRBJ1-2, with D perhaps TRBD1 (5 bases). V was pared by 0 bases and J by 1 base, with 13 bases between. Germline assignment: CDR1 SGHRS and CDR2 YFSETQ. The CDR3 is 16 amino acids. CDR3 sequence reads: CASSLAQGALNYGYTF. The CDR3 DNA reads as TGCGCCAGCAGCTTGGCTCAGGGTGCCCTTAACTATGGCTACACCTTC.

The chain employs TRBV7-9 and TRBJ2-7, with D perhaps TRBD2 (6 bases). Trimming left V 5 bases short and J 6 bases short, with 14 bases between. Germline lookup yields CDR1 SEHNR and CDR2 FQNEAQ (reference sequence). The CDR3 has 13 residues. CDR3 bases: TGTGCCAGCAGCCCATCGGGAGTTTCCGAGCAGTACTTC. Protein: CASSPSGVSEQYF.

The CDR3 coding sequence is TGTGCCAGCAGTTTAGGGACAGGGATCCCCTACGAGCAGTACTTC. Translating gives CASSLGTGIPYEQYF. The gene calls are TRBV27 and TRBJ2-7; the match to TRBD1 covers 9 bases. In germline, CDR1 is MNHEY, CDR2 SMNVEV (reference sequence). The ends lost 2 bases at V and 2 bases at J; junction bases unmatched: 4. The CDR3 covers 15 residues.

The V gene is TRBV4-1, the J gene TRBJ1-3; no firm D call. CDR1 and CDR2 from the germline V gene are MGHRA and YSYEKL. The CDR3 consists of 15 residues. Trimming pared 4 bases from V and 2 bases from J, leaving 12 bases between. CDR3 region: CASSLGPEAGNTIYF. The CDR3 DNA reads TGCGCCAGCAGCCTTGGGCCCGAGGCTGGAAACACCATATATTTT.

The V gene is TRBV18, the J gene TRBJ1-1, with D possibly being TRBD1 (5 bases). The germline V and J ends were trimmed by 5 bases and 5 bases, with 9 bases remaining between them. The CDR3 contains 12 residues. Germline V CDR1 and CDR2: KGHSH, LQKENI. CDR3 amino acids: CASSSGVTEAFF. CDR3 DNA: TGTGCCAGCTCATCGGGGGTTACTGAAGCTTTCTTT.

This rearrangement joins TRBV28 to TRBJ2-3, with D possibly called TRBD1 or TRBD2 (5 bases each). The CDR3 consists of 17 residues. From germline, CDR1 is MDHEN and CDR2 SYDVKM. With 1 base removed from V and 1 base from J, the gap between germline ends came to 15 bases. The CDR3 spells CASSLLGLGKGTDTQYF. The CDR3, as DNA: TGTGCCAGCAGTTTATTGGGGCTCGGGAAGGGCACAGATACGCAGTATTTT.

The CDR3 nucleotides read TGCGCCAGCAGTCCAGGGCGGACGAGCTCCTACAATGAGCAGTTCTTC. It yields the protein CASSPGRTSSYNEQFF. V is TRBV5-1 and J is TRBJ2-1, with D perhaps matching TRBD1 (5 bases). Looked up from germline, CDR1 is SGHRS and CDR2 is YFSETQ. V lost 5 bases to trimming and J lost 0 bases, with 15 bases between them. The CDR3 has 16 residues. Looking up the rest from reference TRBV5-1 and TRBJ2-1 gives the full variable domain: KAGVTQTPRYLIKTRGQQVTLSCSPISGHRSVSWYQQTPGQGLQFLFEYFSETQRNKGNFPGRFSGRQFSNSRSEMNVSTLELGDSALYLCASSPGRTSSYNEQFFGPGTRLTVL.

The gene calls are TRBV27 and TRBJ1-5; D possibly corresponds to TRBD1 (5 bases). Per germline, CDR1 MNHEY and CDR2 SMNVEV (reference sequence). V was cut by 0 bases and J by 5 bases, with 14 bases left in between. The CDR3 consists of 16 residues. CDR3 residues: CASSLSPWGTDQPQHF. DNA of the CDR3: TGTGCCAGCAGTTTATCCCCATGGGGGACTGATCAGCCCCAGCATTTT.

This clone was seen a single time. CDR3 DNA sequence: TGCGCCAGCAGCCAACCCACCGGACTAGCGACTTCCTACGAGCAGTACTTC. Its translation is CASSQPTGLATSYEQYF. This chain joins TRBV4-1 and TRBJ2-7; 9 bases match TRBD2. The CDR3 is 17 residues long. The trim removed 2 bases at V and 1 base at J, leaving 9 bases unmatched. Germline V lookup: CDR1 MGHRA, CDR2 YSYEKL.

A few counts support this clone. The V and J genes are TRBV4-2 and TRBJ2-5; D gene unclear. Germline V gives CDR1 LGHNA, CDR2 YNFKEQ. The V gene lost 0 bases and the J gene lost 5 bases, with 10 bases spanning the gap. The CDR3 sequence is 14 residues long. This chain's CDR3 is CASSQDNSPETQYF. The DNA of the CDR3 is TGTGCCAGCAGCCAAGACAATTCGCCCGAGACCCAGTACTTC.

V gene TRBV6-1 combines with J gene TRBJ1-1; tentatively, D is TRBD1 (5 bases). The CDR3 has 11 residues. The germline CDR1 and CDR2 sequences are MNHNS and SASEGT. Between the trimmed V and J ends, which lost 10 bases and 2 bases, there was a span of 8 bases. CDR3 sequence (DNA): TGTGCCACAGACAGTAACACTGAAGCTTTCTTT. This codes for CATDSNTEAFF.

V and J are TRBV19 and TRBJ2-2; D remains ambiguous. Germline V gene lookup returns CDR1 LNHDA and CDR2 SQIVND (reference sequence). Trimming left V 4 bases short and J 1 base short, with 4 bases between. This CDR3 region has 13 residues. For the CDR3, the DNA is TGTGCCAGTAGTACAGGGAACACCGGGGAGCTGTTTTTT. Translated: CASSTGNTGELFF.

V is TRBV27 and J is TRBJ2-1; 15 positions agree with TRBD2. Germline values: CDR1 MNHEY, CDR2 SMNVEV (reference sequence). CDR3 size: 15 residues. V was clipped by 7 bases and J by 6 bases; unmatched bases: 4. CDR3 DNA sequence: TGTGCCAGCACCCCGGGACTAGCGGGAGGCAATGAGCAGTTCTTC. Protein sequence: CASTPGLAGGNEQFF.

The chain carries TRBV9 and TRBJ2-3; the D is unclear. The V end was cut by 0 bases, the J end by 1 base, with 9 bases between. This CDR3 comprises 15 residues. Germline assignment: CDR1 SGDLS and CDR2 YYNGEE. CDR3 coding DNA: TGTGCCAGCAGCGTAGTGAGTACCCGCACAGATACGCAGTATTTT. Translation gives CASSVVSTRTDTQYF.

The chain combines TRBV11-2 with TRBJ1-1; the D gene is possibly TRBD1 (5 bases). The germline V gene encodes CDR1 SGHAT and CDR2 FQNNGV. The CDR3 runs to 14 residues. Trimming left V 1 base short and J 10 bases short, with 16 bases between. This chain's CDR3 is CASSLGGGAGGAFF. In DNA, the CDR3 is TGTGCCAGCAGCTTAGGGGGAGGGGCAGGTGGAGCTTTCTTT.

The chain recombines TRBV28 with TRBJ2-1; 7 bases fit TRBD2. The CDR3 loop spans 12 amino acids. CDR1 and CDR2 from the germline V gene are MDHEN and SYDVKM. The V and J ends lost 5 bases and 9 bases, in that order; junction bases with no gene match: 4. CDR3 DNA: TGTGCCAGCAGTAGAGTAGCGGGTGAGCAGTTCTTC. Translated, it gives CASSRVAGEQFF.

The V call is TRBV19, the J call TRBJ2-3; no definite D call. Germline values: CDR1 LNHDA, CDR2 SQIVND (reference sequence). The CDR3 loop spans 11 amino acids. Trimming shortened V by 8 bases and J by 6 bases, and 9 bases separated the two germline ends. The CDR3 spells CASGVRDTQYF. In nucleotides, the CDR3 is TGTGCCAGTGGAGTCCGGGATACGCAGTATTTT.

This clone has a single count. The rearrangement uses TRBV9 and TRBJ1-1; unclear D gene. Germline-derived CDR1 and CDR2 are SGDLS and YYNGEE. Trimming took off 2 bases at V and 0 bases at J, with 11 bases between the two ends. This CDR3 contains 15 residues. DNA for the CDR3: TGTGCCAGCAGCGTCGGGGTTTACATGAACACTGAAGCTTTCTTT. It encodes CASSVGVYMNTEAFF.

The rearrangement uses TRBV7-6 and TRBJ2-7, with 12 bases fitting TRBD2. CDR3 length: 13 residues. Germline V gene sequence: CDR1 SGHVS, CDR2 FNYEAQ. J was trimmed by 7 bases and V by 8 bases; bases with no gene match: 6. The CDR3 here is CASGSSGRGEQYF. For the CDR3, the DNA is TGTGCCAGCGGATCTAGCGGGAGGGGTGAGCAGTACTTC.

The V and J genes are TRBV30 and TRBJ2-7; 8 bases map to TRBD1. V trimming: 1 base; J trimming: 3 bases; junction bases outside the gene matches: 2. The CDR3 sequence is 13 residues long. CDR1 and CDR2 (germline): GTSNPN, SVGIG (reference sequence). As DNA, the CDR3 is TGTGCCTGGAGTGGGGACAGGTTCTACGAGCAGTACTTC. This gives the protein CAWSGDRFYEQYF.

This chain joins TRBV28 and TRBJ2-6; possibly TRBD1 or TRBD2 for D (6 bases each). CDR1 MDHEN and CDR2 SYDVKM come from the germline V gene. V lost 4 bases and J 4 bases, leaving 11 bases between the germline ends. The CDR3 length is 15 residues. The CDR3 loop is CASSSGAEGANVLTF. CDR3 DNA: TGTGCCAGCAGTTCGGGGGCGGAAGGGGCCAACGTCCTGACTTTC.

The chain is built from TRBV7-2 and TRBJ1-4; unclear D gene. CDR1 and CDR2 (germline): SGHTA, FQGNSA. CDR3 size: 14 residues. V lost 3 bases and J lost 3, with 8 bases in between. DNA for the CDR3: TGTGCCAGCAGCTTCGAGCCTGCTAATGAAAAACTGTTTTTT. Protein: CASSFEPANEKLFF.

The V and J genes are TRBV29-1 and TRBJ1-2; no firm D call. The CDR3 covers 9 residues. V lost 7 bases, J lost 2 bases, and 2 bases lay in between. The germline gives CDR1 SQVTM, CDR2 ANQGSEA. CDR3 nucleotide sequence: TGCAGCGACAACTATGGCTACACCTTC. It translates to CSDNYGYTF.